This is a list of T cell receptor beta chains from one sample in a study of siplizumab effects on memory and regulatory T cells. Sequencing was performed with immunoSEQ multiplex PCR; in TCRdb, only in-frame clones are kept and a portion is missing. The sample lists approximately 100,000 clones; 80% to 95% were seen once. Sequencing was carried out using non-Treg CD4+ T cells sorted from blood. The receptors were gathered from a human donor in good health. Both conserved end residues are part of each CDR3. Each record gives: J gene, clone size, V gene, D gene, CDR3 protein, CDR3 DNA. A D gene is named only where the DNA matches it firmly. The listing skips clone size in some rows; elsewhere it reads once, few, many or a size class.

TRBJ2-5	once	TRBV10-3	TRBD2	CAISTSGRQETQYF	TGTGCCATCAGTACTAGCGGTCGCCAAGAGACCCAGTACTTC
TRBJ2-3	-	TRBV18	TRBD2	CASSPSAGVGTDTQYF	TGTGCCAGCTCACCATCGGCGGGAGTAGGCACAGATACGCAGTATTTT
TRBJ2-7	-	TRBV10-3	-	CAISENGFYEQYF	TGTGCCATCAGTGAAAATGGGTTCTACGAGCAGTACTTC
TRBJ2-1	-	TRBV27	-	CASSNPTGAGLVRGNEQFF	TGTGCCAGCAGTAACCCGACAGGGGCGGGACTAGTCAGGGGAAATGAGCAGTTCTTC
TRBJ1-2	-	TRBV25-1	-	CASSGGPVAYGYTF	TGTGCCAGCAGTGGGGGCCCGGTGGCCTATGGCTACACCTTC
TRBJ2-7	-	TRBV4-1	TRBD1	CASSQDRQGYEQYF	TGCGCCAGCAGCCAAGATCGACAGGGCTACGAGCAGTACTTC
TRBJ2-5	-	TRBV7-9	-	CASSPRGLGSPMTQYF	TGTGCCAGCAGCCCAAGAGGGTTGGGGTCCCCCATGACCCAGTACTTC
TRBJ2-6	-	TRBV28	-	CASSLLHTGANVLTF	TGTGCCAGCAGTTTATTACATACTGGGGCCAACGTCCTGACTTTC
TRBJ1-1	-	TRBV18	-	CASSPEGGAGNTEAFF	TGTGCCAGCTCACCTGAGGGGGGGGCAGGAAACACTGAAGCTTTCTTT
TRBJ2-7	-	TRBV9	TRBD1	CASSPLPGQGHEQYF	TGTGCCAGCAGCCCCCTACCGGGACAGGGGCACGAGCAGTACTTC
TRBJ2-5	-	TRBV10-1	-	CASSESIPGPGIQETQYF	TGCGCCAGCAGTGAGTCGATACCGGGGCCGGGGATCCAAGAGACCCAGTACTTC
TRBJ1-2	-	TRBV19	TRBD1	CASKWDRESHGYTF	TGTGCCAGTAAGTGGGACAGGGAGTCTCATGGCTACACCTTC
TRBJ1-1	once	TRBV7-2	-	CASKPYLNTEAFF	TGTGCCAGCAAACCTTACTTGAACACTGAAGCTTTCTTT
TRBJ1-1	-	TRBV12-5	-	CASGHRGPNTEAFF	TGTGCTAGTGGCCATAGGGGTCCGAACACTGAAGCTTTCTTT
TRBJ1-2	-	TRBV4-1	-	CASSQISSRDGYTF	TGCGCCAGCAGCCAAATCTCCTCGCGGGATGGCTACACCTTC
TRBJ2-7	-	TRBV6-5	-	CASSYSSGPRSEQYF	TGTGCCAGCAGTTACTCGTCCGGGCCCCGGAGCGAGCAGTACTTC
TRBJ2-7	-	TRBV12-2	-	CASRDPGLFPYEQYF	TGTGCAAGTCGCGACCCAGGGCTCTTCCCCTACGAGCAGTACTTC
TRBJ1-2	-	TRBV6-1	TRBD1	CASSEAGTGGAGTF	TGTGCCAGCAGTGAGGCTGGGACAGGGGGCGCTGGGACCTTC
TRBJ1-5	-	TRBV19	TRBD1	CASSRTGGYQPQHF	TGTGCCAGTAGTAGGACAGGGGGGTATCAGCCCCAGCATTTT
TRBJ2-7	-	TRBV29-1	-	CSVESVQREQYF	TGCAGCGTTGAATCGGTACAGAGAGAGCAGTACTTC
TRBJ2-3	-	TRBV4-2	TRBD2	CASSQGGTSGTTDTQYF	TGTGCCAGCAGCCAAGGCGGTACTAGCGGGACCACAGATACGCAGTATTTT
TRBJ2-5	-	TRBV7-2	-	CASSLGFSETQYF	TGTGCCAGCAGCTTGGGGTTTTCGGAGACCCAGTACTTC
TRBJ1-5	few	TRBV7-2	-	CASRIGSNQPQHF	TGTGCCAGCAGGATCGGGAGCAATCAGCCCCAGCATTTT
TRBJ2-7	-	TRBV19	-	CASSIGGRSSYEQYF	TGTGCCAGTAGTATAGGTGGGAGGAGCTCCTACGAGCAGTACTTC
TRBJ1-1	-	TRBV29-1	-	CSSYTTEAFF	TGCAGCTCTTACACTACTGAAGCTTTCTTT
TRBJ1-3	once	TRBV19	TRBD1	CASSRQGEEGNTIYF	TGTGCCAGTAGCCGACAGGGAGAAGAGGGAAACACCATATATTTT
TRBJ2-3	once	TRBV4-1	-	CASSQVALITDTQYF	TGCGCCAGCAGCCAAGTAGCGCTTATAACAGATACGCAGTATTTT
TRBJ2-1	-	TRBV27	TRBD2	CASSFSRGTRAGYEQFF	TGTGCCAGCAGTTTTTCCCGCGGGACTAGGGCGGGTTATGAGCAGTTCTTC
TRBJ2-7	-	TRBV6-6	TRBD2	CAVREGYEQYF	TGTGCCGTCCGGGAGGGGTACGAGCAGTACTTC
TRBJ2-7	-	TRBV27	-	CASSFSGGTSYEQYF	TGTGCCAGCAGTTTTAGTGGCGGAACGTCCTACGAGCAGTACTTC
TRBJ2-3	once	TRBV30	TRBD2	CAWSVWRGGTDTQYF	TGTGCCTGGAGTGTATGGCGGGGGGGCACAGATACGCAGTATTTT
TRBJ2-1	-	TRBV6-5	-	CASSSVGEQFF	TGTGCCAGCAGTTCCGTCGGTGAGCAGTTCTTC
TRBJ1-1	-	TRBV9	-	CASSPRANTEAFF	TGTGCCAGCAGCCCTCGGGCAAACACTGAAGCTTTCTTT
TRBJ1-2	-	TRBV12-5	-	CASGSSYGYTF	TGTGCTAGTGGATCCAGCTATGGCTACACCTTC
TRBJ2-1	-	TRBV19	TRBD1	CASSINSGQGYEQFF	TGTGCCAGTAGTATTAACTCCGGACAGGGCTATGAGCAGTTCTTC
TRBJ2-2	-	TRBV7-3	-	CASSLKYTGVNTGELFF	TGTGCCAGCAGCTTAAAGTATACAGGAGTGAACACCGGGGAGCTGTTTTTT
TRBJ2-3	once	TRBV7-2	TRBD2	CASSLGTSGRRDTQYF	TGTGCCAGCAGCCTTGGGACTAGCGGGAGAAGAGATACGCAGTATTTT
TRBJ2-2	-	TRBV7-9	-	CASTLDFEGGELFF	TGTGCCAGCACCTTGGACTTCGAGGGCGGGGAGCTGTTTTTT
TRBJ1-1	-	TRBV11-3	-	CASTLSGNTEAFF	TGTGCCAGCACCCTGTCCGGGAACACTGAAGCTTTCTTT
TRBJ1-5	-	TRBV29-1	-	CSYGGLNQPQHF	TGCAGCTATGGGGGGCTTAATCAGCCCCAGCATTTT
TRBJ2-4	-	TRBV5-5	TRBD1	CASTGQGRNIQYF	TGTGCCAGCACCGGACAGGGGAGAAACATTCAGTACTTC
TRBJ1-2	-	TRBV5-4	-	CASSLRAHYGYTF	TGTGCCAGCAGCTTAAGGGCCCACTATGGCTACACCTTC
TRBJ2-3	-	TRBV30	-	CAWRGGYTDTQYF	TGTGCCTGGAGAGGGGGGTACACAGATACGCAGTATTTT
TRBJ2-7	-	TRBV29-1	TRBD2	CSVVIREAPYEQYF	TGCAGCGTTGTAATCCGGGAGGCCCCCTACGAGCAGTACTTC
TRBJ2-3	-	TRBV6-1	-	CASSATSGGSADTQYF	TGTGCCAGCAGTGCCACCTCTGGGGGGAGCGCAGATACGCAGTATTTT
TRBJ1-2	-	TRBV15	TRBD1	CATSNRQGASYGYTF	TGTGCCACCAGCAATCGCCAGGGGGCAAGCTATGGCTACACCTTC
TRBJ1-2	-	TRBV27	-	CGRGGKNYGYTF	TGTGGACGGGGAGGGAAAAACTATGGCTACACCTTC
TRBJ2-7	-	TRBV28	-	CASKQAAGQPAYEQYF	TGTGCCAGCAAACAAGCTGCAGGGCAGCCGGCCTACGAGCAGTACTTC
TRBJ2-7	-	TRBV7-9	-	CASSLSPSYEQYF	TGTGCCAGCAGCTTATCCCCGTCCTACGAGCAGTACTTC
TRBJ2-5	-	TRBV27	TRBD2	CASSSSSGYQETQYF	TGTGCCAGCAGTTCGTCTAGCGGGTACCAAGAGACCCAGTACTTC
TRBJ1-3	-	TRBV11-2	-	CASSLVRGRISGNTIYF	TGTGCCAGCAGCTTAGTTCGTGGCAGGATCTCTGGAAACACCATATATTTT
TRBJ2-7	-	TRBV9	TRBD2	CASSATGLAGFEQYF	TGTGCCAGCAGCGCCACTGGACTAGCGGGATTCGAGCAGTACTTC
TRBJ2-3	-	TRBV6-5	-	CASSYSKGRGTQYF	TGTGCCAGCAGTTACTCGAAGGGGCGGGGTACGCAGTATTTT
TRBJ2-4	-	TRBV21-1	-	CASSNRSRDQVYIQYF	TGTGCCAGCAGCAATCGTTCCCGGGACCAAGTCTACATTCAGTACTTC
TRBJ1-5	-	TRBV6-6	TRBD1	CASTRDSENQPQHF	TGTGCCAGCACCAGGGACAGTGAAAATCAGCCCCAGCATTTT
TRBJ2-7	-	TRBV6-6	-	CASSYSQGTYEQYF	TGTGCCAGCAGTTACAGTCAGGGCACCTACGAGCAGTACTTC
TRBJ2-7	-	TRBV25-1	-	CASSESSRGVEQYF	TGTGCCAGCAGTGAATCCTCCCGGGGAGTCGAGCAGTACTTC